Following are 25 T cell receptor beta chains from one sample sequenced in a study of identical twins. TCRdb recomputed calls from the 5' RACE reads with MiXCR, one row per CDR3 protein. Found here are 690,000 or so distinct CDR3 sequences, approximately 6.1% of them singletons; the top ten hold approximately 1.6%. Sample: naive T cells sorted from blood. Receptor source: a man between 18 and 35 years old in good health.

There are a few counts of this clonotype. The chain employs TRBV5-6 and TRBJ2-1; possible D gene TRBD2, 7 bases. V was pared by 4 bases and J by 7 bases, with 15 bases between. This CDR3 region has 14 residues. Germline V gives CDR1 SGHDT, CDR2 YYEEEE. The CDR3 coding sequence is TGTGCCAGCAGCGCCGGGGGGCCACTTAATGAGCAGTTCTTC. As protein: CASSAGGPLNEQFF.

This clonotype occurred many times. CDR3 in amino acids: CASSSTLAGGTDTQYF. Here the CDR3 DNA reads TGTGCCAGCAGTTCGACATTAGCGGGAGGGACAGATACGCAGTATTTT. The gene calls are TRBV12-3 or TRBV12-4 and TRBJ2-3; the match to TRBD2 covers 11 bases. V dropped 4 bases and J dropped 3; count of bases not matched to a gene: 6. The CDR3 is 16 amino acids.

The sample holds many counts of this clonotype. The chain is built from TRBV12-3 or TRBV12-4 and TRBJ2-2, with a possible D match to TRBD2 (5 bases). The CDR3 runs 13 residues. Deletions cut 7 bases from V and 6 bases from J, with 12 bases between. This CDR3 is CASTPTTAGELFF. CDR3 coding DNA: TGTGCCAGCACTCCGACTACCGCCGGGGAGCTGTTTTTT.

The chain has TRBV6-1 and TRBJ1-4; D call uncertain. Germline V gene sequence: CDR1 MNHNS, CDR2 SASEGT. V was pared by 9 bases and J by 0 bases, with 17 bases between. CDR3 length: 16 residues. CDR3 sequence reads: CASTNKQPSTNEKLFF. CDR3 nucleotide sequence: TGTGCCAGTACCAACAAGCAACCGTCAACTAATGAAAAACTGTTTTTT.

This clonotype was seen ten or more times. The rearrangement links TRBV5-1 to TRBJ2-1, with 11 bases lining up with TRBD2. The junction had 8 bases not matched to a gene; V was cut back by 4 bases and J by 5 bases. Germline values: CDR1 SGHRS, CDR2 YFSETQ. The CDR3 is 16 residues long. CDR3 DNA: TGCGCCAGCAGCCTCGGACTAGCGGGCCCCAACAATGAGCAGTTCTTC. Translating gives CASSLGLAGPNNEQFF. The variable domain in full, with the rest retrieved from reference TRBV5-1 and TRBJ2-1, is KAGVTQTPRYLIKTRGQQVTLSCSPISGHRSVSWYQQTPGQGLQFLFEYFSETQRNKGNFPGRFSGRQFSNSRSEMNVSTLELGDSALYLCASSLGLAGPNNEQFFGPGTRLTVL.

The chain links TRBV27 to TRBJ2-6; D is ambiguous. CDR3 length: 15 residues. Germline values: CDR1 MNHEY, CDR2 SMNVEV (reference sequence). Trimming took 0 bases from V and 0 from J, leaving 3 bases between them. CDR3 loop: CASSLSSSGANVLTF. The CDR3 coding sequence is TGTGCCAGCAGTTTATCGAGCTCTGGGGCCAACGTCCTGACTTTC.

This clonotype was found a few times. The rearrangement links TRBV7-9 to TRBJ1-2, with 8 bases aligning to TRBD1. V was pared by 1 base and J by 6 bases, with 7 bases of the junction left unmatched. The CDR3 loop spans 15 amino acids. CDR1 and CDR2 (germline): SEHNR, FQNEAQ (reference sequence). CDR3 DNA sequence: TGTGCCAGCAGCTTAGTAGGGGACAGGACCCATGGCTACACCTTC. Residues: CASSLVGDRTHGYTF.

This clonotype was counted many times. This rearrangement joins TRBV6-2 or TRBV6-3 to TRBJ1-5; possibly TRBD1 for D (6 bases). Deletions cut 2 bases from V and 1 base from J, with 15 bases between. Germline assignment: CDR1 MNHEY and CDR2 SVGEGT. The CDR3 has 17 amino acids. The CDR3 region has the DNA TGTGCCAGCAGTTACCCCTCGGGGGGGCGAAGCAATCAGCCCCAGCATTTT. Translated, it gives CASSYPSGGRSNQPQHF.

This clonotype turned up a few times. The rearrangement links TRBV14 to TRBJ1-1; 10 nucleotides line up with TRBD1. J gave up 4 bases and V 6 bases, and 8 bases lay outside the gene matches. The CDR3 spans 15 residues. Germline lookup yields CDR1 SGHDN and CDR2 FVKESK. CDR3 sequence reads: CASRRQGASSTEAFF. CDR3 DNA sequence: TGTGCCAGCAGAAGACAGGGGGCTTCGAGCACTGAAGCTTTCTTT.

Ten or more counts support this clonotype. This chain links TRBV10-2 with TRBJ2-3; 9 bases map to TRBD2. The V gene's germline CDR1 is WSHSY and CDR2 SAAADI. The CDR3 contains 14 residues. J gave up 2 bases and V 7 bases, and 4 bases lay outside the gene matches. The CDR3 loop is CASKLAGTTDTQYF. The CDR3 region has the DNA TGCGCCAGCAAGCTAGCGGGGACCACAGATACGCAGTATTTT.

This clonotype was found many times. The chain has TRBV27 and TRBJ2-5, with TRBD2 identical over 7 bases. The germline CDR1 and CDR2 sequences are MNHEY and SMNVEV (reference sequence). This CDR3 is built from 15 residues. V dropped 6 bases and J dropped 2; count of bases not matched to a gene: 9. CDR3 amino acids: CASRLGLVGQETQYF. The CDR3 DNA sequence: TGTGCCAGCAGACTCGGACTAGTCGGGCAAGAGACCCAGTACTTC.

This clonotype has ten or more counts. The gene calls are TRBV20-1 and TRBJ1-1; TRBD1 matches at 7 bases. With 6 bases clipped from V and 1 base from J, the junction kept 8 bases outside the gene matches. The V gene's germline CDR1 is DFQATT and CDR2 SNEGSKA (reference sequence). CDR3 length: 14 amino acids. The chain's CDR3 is CSATRDSRNTEAFF. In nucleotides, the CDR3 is TGCAGTGCCACAAGGGACAGTCGGAACACTGAAGCTTTCTTT.

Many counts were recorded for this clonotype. The CDR3 reads CASSVEMGGEQFF. The CDR3 DNA reads as TGTGCCAGCAGCGTAGAGATGGGGGGGGAGCAGTTCTTC. The chain uses TRBV9 and TRBJ2-1; 7 bases are shared with TRBD2. The trim removed 0 bases at V and 10 bases at J, leaving 4 bases unmatched. There are 13 residues in the CDR3. The germline V gene has CDR1 SGDLS and CDR2 YYNGEE.

CDR3 region: CASSWEVKRTGELFF. The CDR3 DNA reads as TGTGCCAGCAGCTGGGAGGTAAAGCGCACCGGGGAGCTGTTTTTT. This chain uses TRBV3-1 with TRBJ2-2, with a tentative D call TRBD2 (6 bases). The CDR3 has 15 amino acids. V lost 5 bases to trimming and J lost 4 bases, with 14 bases between them. The germline V gene has CDR1 LGHDT and CDR2 YNNKEL (reference sequence).

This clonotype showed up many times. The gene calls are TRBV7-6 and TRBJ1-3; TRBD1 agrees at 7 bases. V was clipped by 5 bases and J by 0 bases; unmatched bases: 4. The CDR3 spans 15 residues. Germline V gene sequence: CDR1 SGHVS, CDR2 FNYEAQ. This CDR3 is CASSPRDSSGNTIYF. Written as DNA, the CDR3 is TGTGCCAGCAGCCCGCGGGACAGCTCTGGAAACACCATATATTTT.

The CDR3 nucleotides read TGTGCCAGCTCACCACCGATCTCAGAGACCCAGTACTTC. It encodes CASSPPISETQYF. This rearrangement joins TRBV18 to TRBJ2-5; D is uncertain. This CDR3 has 13 residues. V lost 0 bases and J lost 4, with 6 bases in between. Looked up from germline, CDR1 is KGHSH and CDR2 is LQKENI.

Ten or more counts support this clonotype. CDR3 amino acids: CASSSGREFNEQFF. The CDR3 region has the DNA TGTGCCAGCAGTTCCGGTAGGGAGTTTAATGAGCAGTTCTTC. The chain has TRBV12-3 or TRBV12-4 and TRBJ2-1, with D possibly being TRBD2 (5 bases). The CDR3 spans 14 residues. The germline V and J ends were trimmed by 4 bases and 7 bases, with 14 bases remaining between them.

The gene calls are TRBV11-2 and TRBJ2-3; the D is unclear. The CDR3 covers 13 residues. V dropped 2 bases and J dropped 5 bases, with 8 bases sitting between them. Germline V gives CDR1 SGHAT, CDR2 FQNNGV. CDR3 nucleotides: TGTGCCAGCAGCTTAATAGGGCAAGATACGCAGTATTTT. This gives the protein CASSLIGQDTQYF.

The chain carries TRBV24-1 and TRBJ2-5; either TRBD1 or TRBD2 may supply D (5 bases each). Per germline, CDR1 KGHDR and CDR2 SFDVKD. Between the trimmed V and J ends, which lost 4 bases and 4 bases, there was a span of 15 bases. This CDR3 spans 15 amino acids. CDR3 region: CATSEPGRNGETQYF. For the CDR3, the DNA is TGTGCCACCAGTGAGCCGGGACGCAATGGAGAGACCCAGTACTTC.

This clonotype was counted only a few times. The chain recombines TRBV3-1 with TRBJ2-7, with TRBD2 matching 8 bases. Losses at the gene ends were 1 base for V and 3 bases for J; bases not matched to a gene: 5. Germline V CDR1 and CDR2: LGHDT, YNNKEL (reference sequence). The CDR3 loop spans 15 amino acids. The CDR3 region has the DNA TGTGCCAGCAGCCAAGGTCTAGCGGGCTTCTACGAGCAGTACGTC. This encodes CASSQGLAGFYEQYV.

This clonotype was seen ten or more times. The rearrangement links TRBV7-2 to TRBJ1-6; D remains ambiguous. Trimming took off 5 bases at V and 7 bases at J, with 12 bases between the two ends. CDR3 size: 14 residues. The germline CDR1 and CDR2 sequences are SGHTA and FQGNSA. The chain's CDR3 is CASSPQSQNSPLHF. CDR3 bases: TGTGCCAGCAGCCCCCAGAGCCAGAATTCACCCCTCCACTTT.

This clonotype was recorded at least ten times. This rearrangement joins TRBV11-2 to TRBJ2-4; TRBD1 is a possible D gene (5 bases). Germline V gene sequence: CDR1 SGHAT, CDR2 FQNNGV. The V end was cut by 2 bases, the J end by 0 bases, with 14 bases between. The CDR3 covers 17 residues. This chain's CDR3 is CASSLHLDTIAKNIQYF. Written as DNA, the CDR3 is TGTGCCAGCAGCTTACACCTGGACACCATAGCCAAAAACATTCAGTACTTC.

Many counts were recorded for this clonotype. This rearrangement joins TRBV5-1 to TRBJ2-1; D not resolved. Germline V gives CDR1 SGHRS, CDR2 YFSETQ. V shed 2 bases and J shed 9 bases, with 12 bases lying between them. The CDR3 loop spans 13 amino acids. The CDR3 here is CASSFFGPGEQFF. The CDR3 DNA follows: TGCGCCAGCAGCTTTTTCGGTCCCGGTGAGCAGTTCTTC.

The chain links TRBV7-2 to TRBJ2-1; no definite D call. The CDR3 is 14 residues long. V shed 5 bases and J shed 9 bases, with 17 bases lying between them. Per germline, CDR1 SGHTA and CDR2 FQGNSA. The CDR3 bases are TGTGCCAGCAGCAGTGGGCAATCTCCTAGTGAGCAGTTCTTC. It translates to CASSSGQSPSEQFF.

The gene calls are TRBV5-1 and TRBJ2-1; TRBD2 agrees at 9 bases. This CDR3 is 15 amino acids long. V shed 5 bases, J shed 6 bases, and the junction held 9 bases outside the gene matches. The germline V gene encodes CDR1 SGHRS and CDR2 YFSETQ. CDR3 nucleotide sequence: TGCGCCAGCAGACCATTAGCGGGAGAAGGCAATGAGCAGTTCTTC. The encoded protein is CASRPLAGEGNEQFF.